This TCR beta chain came from a study of shared clonotypes between healthy human individuals. This table comes from immunoSEQ multiplex PCR, and its TCRdb copy is limited to in-frame clones, with some not included. The sample has a few million clones, 85% to 95% seen once. Study results and limitations: Sampling involved blood alone; tissue repertoires likely differ. Depth was large, yet rarefaction showed that sorted-subset sequencing was incomplete. Represented diversity, genetic and exposure-history alike, was limited by few donors.

A remark on this clone: Antigen unknown.

Sample: naive CD4+ T cells sorted from blood. Subset denoted: CD45RA+ positively selected. The receptor was derived from a young man in good health.

CDR3 bases: TGTGCCAGCAGCCCCCAGAGGGCCCGGCTCGGGGAGCAGTACTTC. It is translated as CASSPQRARLGEQYF. The chain combines TRBV28 with TRBJ2-7, with D perhaps matching TRBD2 (5 bases). Trimming took 6 bases from V and 7 from J, leaving 22 bases between them. The germline V gene encodes CDR1 MDHEN and CDR2 SYDVKM. The CDR3 runs 15 residues.